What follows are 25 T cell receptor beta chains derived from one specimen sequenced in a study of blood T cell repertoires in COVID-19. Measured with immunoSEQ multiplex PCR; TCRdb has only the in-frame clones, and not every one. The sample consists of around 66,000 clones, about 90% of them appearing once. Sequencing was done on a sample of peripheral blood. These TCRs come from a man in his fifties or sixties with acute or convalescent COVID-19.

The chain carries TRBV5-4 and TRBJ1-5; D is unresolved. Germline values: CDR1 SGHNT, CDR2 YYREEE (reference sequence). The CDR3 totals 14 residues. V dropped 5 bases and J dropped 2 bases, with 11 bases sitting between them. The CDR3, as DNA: TGTGCCAGCAGTGATGGCGGGGGCAATCAGCCCCAGCATTTT. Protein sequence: CASSDGGGNQPQHF.

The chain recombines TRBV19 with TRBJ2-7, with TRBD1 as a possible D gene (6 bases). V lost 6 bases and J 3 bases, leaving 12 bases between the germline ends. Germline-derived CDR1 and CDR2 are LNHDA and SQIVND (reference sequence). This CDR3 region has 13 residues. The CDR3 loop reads CASSHRQVYEQYF. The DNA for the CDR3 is TGTGCCAGTAGCCACCGACAGGTCTACGAGCAGTACTTC. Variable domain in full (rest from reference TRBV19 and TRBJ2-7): DGGITQSPKYLFRKEGQNVTLSCEQNLNHDAMYWYRQDPGQGLRLIYYSQIVNDFQKGDIAEGYSVSREKKESFPLTVTSAQKNPTAFYLCASSHRQVYEQYFGPGTRLTVT.

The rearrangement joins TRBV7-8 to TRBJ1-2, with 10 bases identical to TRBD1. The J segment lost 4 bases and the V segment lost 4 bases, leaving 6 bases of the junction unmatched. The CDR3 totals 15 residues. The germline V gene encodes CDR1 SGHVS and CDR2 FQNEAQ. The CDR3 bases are TGTGCCAGCAGCTCCCGGGACAGGGGTCCCTATGGCTACACCTTC. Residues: CASSSRDRGPYGYTF.

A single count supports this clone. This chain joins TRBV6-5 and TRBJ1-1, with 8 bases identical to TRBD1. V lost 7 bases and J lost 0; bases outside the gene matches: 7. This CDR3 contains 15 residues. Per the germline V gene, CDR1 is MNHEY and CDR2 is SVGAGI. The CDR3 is CASTYGTGMNTEAFF. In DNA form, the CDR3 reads TGTGCCAGCACCTACGGGACAGGTATGAACACTGAAGCTTTCTTT.

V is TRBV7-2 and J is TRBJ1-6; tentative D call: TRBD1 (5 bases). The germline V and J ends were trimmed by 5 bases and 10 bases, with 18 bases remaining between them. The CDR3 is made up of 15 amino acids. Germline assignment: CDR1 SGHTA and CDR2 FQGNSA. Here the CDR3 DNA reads TGTGCCAGCAGCGAGTCCCCACAGGATCGGTCACCCCTCCACTTT. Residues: CASSESPQDRSPLHF.

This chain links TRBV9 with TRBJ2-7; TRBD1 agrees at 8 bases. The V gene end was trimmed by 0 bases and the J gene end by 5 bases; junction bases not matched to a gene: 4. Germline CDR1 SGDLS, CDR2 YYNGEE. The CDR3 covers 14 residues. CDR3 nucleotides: TGTGCCAGCAGCGTAGGGACAGGGTTCGACGAGCAGTACTTC. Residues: CASSVGTGFDEQYF. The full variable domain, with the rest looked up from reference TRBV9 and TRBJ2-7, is DSGVTQTPKHLITATGQRVTLRCSPRSGDLSVYWYQQSLDQGLQFLIQYYNGEERAKGNILERFSAQQFPDLHSELNLSSLELGDSALYFCASSVGTGFDEQYFGPGTRLTVT.

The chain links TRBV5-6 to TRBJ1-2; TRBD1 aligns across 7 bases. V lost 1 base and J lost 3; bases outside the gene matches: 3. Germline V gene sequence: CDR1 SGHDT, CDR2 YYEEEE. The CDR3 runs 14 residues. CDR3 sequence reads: CASSLKGGDYGYTF. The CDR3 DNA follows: TGTGCCAGCAGCTTGAAAGGGGGCGACTATGGCTACACCTTC.

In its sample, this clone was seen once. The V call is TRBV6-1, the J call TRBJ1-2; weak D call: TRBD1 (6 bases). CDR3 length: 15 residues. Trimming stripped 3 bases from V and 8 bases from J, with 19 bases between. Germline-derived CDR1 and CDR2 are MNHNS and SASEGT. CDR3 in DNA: TGTGCCAGCAGTGACGTCGACAGGTCATCCTTGGGCTACACCTTC. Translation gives CASSDVDRSSLGYTF.

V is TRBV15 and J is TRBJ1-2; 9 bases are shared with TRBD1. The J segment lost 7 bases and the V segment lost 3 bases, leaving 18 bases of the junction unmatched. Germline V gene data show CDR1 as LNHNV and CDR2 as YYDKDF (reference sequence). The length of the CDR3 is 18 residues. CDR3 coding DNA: TGTGCCACCAGCAGCCCACCGGGACAGGGTCTACCATCTGCTGGCTACACCTTC. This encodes CATSSPPGQGLPSAGYTF.

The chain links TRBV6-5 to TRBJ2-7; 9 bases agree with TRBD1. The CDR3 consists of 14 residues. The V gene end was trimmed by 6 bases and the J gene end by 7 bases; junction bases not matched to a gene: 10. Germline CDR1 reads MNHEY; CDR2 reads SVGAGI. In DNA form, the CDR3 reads TGTGCCAGCAGAGCCGGGACAGGGTCGGATGAGCAGTACTTC. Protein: CASRAGTGSDEQYF.

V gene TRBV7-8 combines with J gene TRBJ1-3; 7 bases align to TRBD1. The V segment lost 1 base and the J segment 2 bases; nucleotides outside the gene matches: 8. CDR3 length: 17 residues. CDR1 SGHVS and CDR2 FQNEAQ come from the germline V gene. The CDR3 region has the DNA TGTGCCAGCAGCTTAGGTTCACAGGGGATAGCTGGAAACACCATATATTTT. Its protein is CASSLGSQGIAGNTIYF.

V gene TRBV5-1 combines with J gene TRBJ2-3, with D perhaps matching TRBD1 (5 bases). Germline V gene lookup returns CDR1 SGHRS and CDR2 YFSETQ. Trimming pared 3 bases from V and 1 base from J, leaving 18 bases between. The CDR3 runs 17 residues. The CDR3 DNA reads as TGCGCCAGCAGCTCGCTTACCCAGGGCCTGGGCACAGATACGCAGTATTTT. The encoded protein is CASSSLTQGLGTDTQYF.

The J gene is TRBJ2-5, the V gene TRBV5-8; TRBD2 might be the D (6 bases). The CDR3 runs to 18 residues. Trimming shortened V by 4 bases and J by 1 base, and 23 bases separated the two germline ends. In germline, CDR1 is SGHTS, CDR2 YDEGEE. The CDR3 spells CASSRRGGGVIFQETQYF. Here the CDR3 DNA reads TGTGCCAGCAGCAGGCGCGGCGGCGGGGTGATATTCCAAGAGACCCAGTACTTC.

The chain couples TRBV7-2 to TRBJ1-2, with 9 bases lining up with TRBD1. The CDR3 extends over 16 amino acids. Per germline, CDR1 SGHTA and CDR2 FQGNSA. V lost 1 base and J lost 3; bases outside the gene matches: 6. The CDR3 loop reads CASSLGGQGGDYGYTF. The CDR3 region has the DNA TGTGCCAGCAGCTTAGGGGGACAGGGAGGGGACTATGGCTACACCTTC.

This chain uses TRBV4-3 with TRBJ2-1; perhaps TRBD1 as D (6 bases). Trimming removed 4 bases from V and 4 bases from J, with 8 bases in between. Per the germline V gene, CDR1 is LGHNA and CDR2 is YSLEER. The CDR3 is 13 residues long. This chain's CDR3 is CASSRGRYNEQFF. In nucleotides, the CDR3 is TGCGCCAGCAGCCGGGGGCGGTACAATGAGCAGTTCTTC.

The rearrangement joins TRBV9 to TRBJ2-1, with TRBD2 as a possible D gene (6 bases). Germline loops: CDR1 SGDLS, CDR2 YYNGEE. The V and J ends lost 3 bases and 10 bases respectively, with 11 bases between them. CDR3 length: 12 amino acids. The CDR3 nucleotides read TGTGCCAGCAGCGCGTCGAGCGGGGAGCAGTTCTTC. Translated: CASSASSGEQFF. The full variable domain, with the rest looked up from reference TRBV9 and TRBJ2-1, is DSGVTQTPKHLITATGQRVTLRCSPRSGDLSVYWYQQSLDQGLQFLIQYYNGEERAKGNILERFSAQQFPDLHSELNLSSLELGDSALYFCASSASSGEQFFGPGTRLTVL.

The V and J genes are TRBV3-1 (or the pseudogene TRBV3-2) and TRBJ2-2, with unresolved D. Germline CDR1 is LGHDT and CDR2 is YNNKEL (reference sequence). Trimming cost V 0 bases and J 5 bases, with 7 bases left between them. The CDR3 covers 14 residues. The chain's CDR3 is CASSQDYGTGELFF. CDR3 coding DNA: TGTGCCAGCAGCCAAGATTACGGGACCGGGGAGCTGTTTTTT.

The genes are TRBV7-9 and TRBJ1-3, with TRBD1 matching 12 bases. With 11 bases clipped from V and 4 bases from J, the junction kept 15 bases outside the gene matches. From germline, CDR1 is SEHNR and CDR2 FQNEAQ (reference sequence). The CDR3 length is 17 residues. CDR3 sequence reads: CAVAGTGGTRAGNTIYF. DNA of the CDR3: TGTGCCGTAGCCGGGACAGGGGGCACAAGAGCCGGAAACACCATATATTTT.

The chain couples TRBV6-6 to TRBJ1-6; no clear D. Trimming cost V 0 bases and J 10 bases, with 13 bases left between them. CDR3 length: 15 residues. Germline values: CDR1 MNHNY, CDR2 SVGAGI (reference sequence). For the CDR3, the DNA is TGTGCCAGCAGTTACTCAGGCGCGAGGGAATCACCCCTCCACTTT. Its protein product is CASSYSGARESPLHF.

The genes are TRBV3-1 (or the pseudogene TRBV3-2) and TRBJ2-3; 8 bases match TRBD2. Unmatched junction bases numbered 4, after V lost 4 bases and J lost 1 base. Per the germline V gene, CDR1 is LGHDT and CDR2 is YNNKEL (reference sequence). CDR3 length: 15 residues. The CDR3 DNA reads TGTGCCAGCAGCCCAGCGGGGGTTGGCACAGATACGCAGTATTTT. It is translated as CASSPAGVGTDTQYF.

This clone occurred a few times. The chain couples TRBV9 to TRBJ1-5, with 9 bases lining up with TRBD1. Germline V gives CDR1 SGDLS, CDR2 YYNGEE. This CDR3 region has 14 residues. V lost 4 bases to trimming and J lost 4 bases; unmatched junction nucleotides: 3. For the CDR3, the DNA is TGTGCCAGCAGCCCAGGACAGGGGAATCAGCCCCAGCATTTT. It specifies CASSPGQGNQPQHF.

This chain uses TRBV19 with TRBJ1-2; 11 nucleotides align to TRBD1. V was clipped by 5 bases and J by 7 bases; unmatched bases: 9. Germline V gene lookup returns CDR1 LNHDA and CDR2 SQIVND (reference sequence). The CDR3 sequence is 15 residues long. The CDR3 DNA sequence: TGTGCCAGTAGTCTCCTCGGGGACAGGGGGGCTGGCTACACCTTC. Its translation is CASSLLGDRGAGYTF. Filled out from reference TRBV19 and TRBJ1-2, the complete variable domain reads DGGITQSPKYLFRKEGQNVTLSCEQNLNHDAMYWYRQDPGQGLRLIYYSQIVNDFQKGDIAEGYSVSREKKESFPLTVTSAQKNPTAFYLCASSLLGDRGAGYTFGSGTRLTVV.

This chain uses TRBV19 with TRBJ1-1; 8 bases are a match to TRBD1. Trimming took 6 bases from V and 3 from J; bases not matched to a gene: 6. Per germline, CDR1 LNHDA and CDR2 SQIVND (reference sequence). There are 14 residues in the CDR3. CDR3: CASRLTGADTEAFF. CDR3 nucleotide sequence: TGTGCCAGTAGGTTGACAGGGGCGGACACTGAAGCTTTCTTT.

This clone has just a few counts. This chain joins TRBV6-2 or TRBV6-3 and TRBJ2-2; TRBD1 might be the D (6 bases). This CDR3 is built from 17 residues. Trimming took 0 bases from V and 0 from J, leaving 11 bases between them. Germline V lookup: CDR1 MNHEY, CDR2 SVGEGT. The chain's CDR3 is CASSYSPGTSNTGELFF. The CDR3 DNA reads TGTGCCAGCAGTTACTCGCCCGGGACATCGAACACCGGGGAGCTGTTTTTT.

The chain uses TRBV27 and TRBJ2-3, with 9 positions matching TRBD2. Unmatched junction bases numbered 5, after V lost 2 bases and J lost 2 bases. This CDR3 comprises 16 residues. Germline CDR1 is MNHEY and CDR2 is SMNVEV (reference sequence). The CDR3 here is CASSLVRGGPTDTQYF. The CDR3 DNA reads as TGTGCCAGCAGTTTAGTGCGGGGGGGGCCCACAGATACGCAGTATTTT.